Here is one T cell receptor (beta chain) with its context. Methods used by the authors: Using reference gene primer amplification, nucleated cell counts were estimated. Assay: immunoSEQ multiplex PCR; the TCRdb copy retains only in-frame clones and omits some. D and trimming were read from the DNA, whereas the V and J calls and clone size are those reported in that table. The data hold roughly 76,000 clones, with 70% to 90% observed a single time. The CDR3 is 21 amino acids. Losses at the gene ends were 0 bases for V and 4 bases for J; bases not matched to a gene: 17. The germline V gene has CDR1 KGHSH and CDR2 LQKENI. This sample stems from a study of blood T cell repertoires in COVID-19. Study as a whole: COVID-19 samples from acute and convalescent phases originated in the United States, Italy and Spain. T cells, B-cell-depleted T cells, or PBMCs provided the cDNA or gDNA that served as material.

The genes are TRBV18 and TRBJ2-1; 11 bases fit TRBD2. This TCR was recovered from a man in his thirties or forties with acute or convalescent COVID-19. What was sequenced was peripheral blood. CDR3 in DNA: TGTGCCAGCTCACCACCGTTTAGGTCTTTAGTAGCGGGAGGGAATTACAATGAGCAGTTCTTC. Protein product: CASSPPFRSLVAGGNYNEQFF.